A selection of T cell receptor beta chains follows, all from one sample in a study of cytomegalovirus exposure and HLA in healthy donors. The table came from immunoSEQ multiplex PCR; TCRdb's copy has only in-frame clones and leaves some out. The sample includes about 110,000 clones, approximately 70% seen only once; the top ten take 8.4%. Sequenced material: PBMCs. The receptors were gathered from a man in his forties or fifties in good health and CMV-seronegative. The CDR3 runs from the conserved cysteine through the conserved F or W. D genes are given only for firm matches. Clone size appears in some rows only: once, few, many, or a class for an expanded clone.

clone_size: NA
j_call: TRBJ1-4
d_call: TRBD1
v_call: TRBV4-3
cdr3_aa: CASSQDRGTGGEKLFF
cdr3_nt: TGCGCCAGCAGCCAAGATAGGGGGACAGGGGGTGAAAAACTGTTTTTT

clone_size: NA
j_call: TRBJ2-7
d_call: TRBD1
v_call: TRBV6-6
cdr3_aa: CASSSPGTVAYEQYF
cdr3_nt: TGTGCCAGCAGCTCTCCCGGGACAGTCGCCTACGAGCAGTACTTC

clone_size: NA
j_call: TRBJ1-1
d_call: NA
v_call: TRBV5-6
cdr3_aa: CASSLVSGGWTEAFF
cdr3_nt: TGTGCCAGCAGCTTGGTATCGGGGGGGTGGACTGAAGCTTTCTTT

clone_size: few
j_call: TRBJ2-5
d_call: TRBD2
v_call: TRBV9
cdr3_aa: CASSVAAGVGETQYF
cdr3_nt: TGTGCCAGCAGCGTGGCTGCGGGGGTAGGAGAGACCCAGTACTTC

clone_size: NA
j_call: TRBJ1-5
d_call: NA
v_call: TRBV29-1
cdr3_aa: CSVGSSNQPQHF
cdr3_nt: TGCAGCGTTGGGAGTAGCAATCAGCCCCAGCATTTT

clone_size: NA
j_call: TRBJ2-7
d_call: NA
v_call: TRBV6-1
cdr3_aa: CASSESWGVIYEQYF
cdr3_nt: TGTGCCAGCAGTGAATCTTGGGGGGTGATTTACGAGCAGTACTTC

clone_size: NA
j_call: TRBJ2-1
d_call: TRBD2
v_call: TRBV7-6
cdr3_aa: CASSSLLAGGSYNEQFF
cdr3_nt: TGTGCCAGCAGCTCTTTACTAGCGGGGGGCTCCTACAATGAGCAGTTCTTC

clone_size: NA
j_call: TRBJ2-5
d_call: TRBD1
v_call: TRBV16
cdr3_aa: CASSRGQGMEETQYF
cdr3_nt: TGTGCCAGCAGCCGAGGACAGGGAATGGAGGAGACCCAGTACTTC

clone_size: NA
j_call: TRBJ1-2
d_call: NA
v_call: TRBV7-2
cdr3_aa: CASSQVTGPLYGYTF
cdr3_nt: TGTGCCAGCAGCCAAGTAACAGGTCCTCTCTATGGCTACACCTTC

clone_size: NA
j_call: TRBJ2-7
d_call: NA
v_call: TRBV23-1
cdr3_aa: CASSHNEGGTPYSSYEQYF
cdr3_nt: TGCGCCAGCAGTCATAACGAGGGGGGGACTCCTTACAGCTCCTACGAGCAGTACTTC

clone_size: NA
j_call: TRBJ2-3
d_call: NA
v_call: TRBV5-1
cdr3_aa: CASSLGLGTDTQYF
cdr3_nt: TGCGCCAGCAGCTTGGGACTAGGAACAGATACGCAGTATTTT

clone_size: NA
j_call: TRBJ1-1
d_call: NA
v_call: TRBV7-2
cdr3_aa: CASSFGGNTEAFF
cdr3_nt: TGTGCCAGCAGCTTTGGAGGGAACACTGAAGCTTTCTTT

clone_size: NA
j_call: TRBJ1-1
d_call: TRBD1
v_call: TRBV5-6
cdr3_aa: CASSLQGGSTEAFF
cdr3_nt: TGTGCCAGCAGCTTACAGGGGGGGAGCACTGAAGCTTTCTTT

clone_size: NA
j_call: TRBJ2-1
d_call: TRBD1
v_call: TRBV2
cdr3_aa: CASSLSLGQGVISRNEQFF
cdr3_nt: TGTGCCAGCAGCCTCAGCCTTGGACAGGGGGTAATCTCTCGCAATGAGCAGTTCTTC

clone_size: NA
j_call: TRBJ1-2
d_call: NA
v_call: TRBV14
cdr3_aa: CASSQGGENYGYTF
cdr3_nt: TGTGCCAGCAGCCAAGGGGGCGAAAACTATGGCTACACCTTC

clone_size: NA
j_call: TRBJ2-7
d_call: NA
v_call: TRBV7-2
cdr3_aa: CASSVTSRVAYEQYF
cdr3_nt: TGTGCCAGCAGCGTCACCTCGAGGGTTGCCTACGAGCAGTACTTC

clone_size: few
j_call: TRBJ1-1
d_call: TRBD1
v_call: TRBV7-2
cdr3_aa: CASSLVTGQGAGTEAFF
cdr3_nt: TGTGCCAGCAGCTTAGTCACGGGACAGGGTGCGGGCACTGAAGCTTTCTTT

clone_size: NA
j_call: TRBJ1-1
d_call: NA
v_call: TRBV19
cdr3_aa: CASTSTGWGNTEAFF
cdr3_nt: TGTGCCAGTACCTCGACAGGATGGGGGAACACTGAAGCTTTCTTT

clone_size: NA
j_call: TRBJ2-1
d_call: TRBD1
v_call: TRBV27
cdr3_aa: CASTQQGGNEQFF
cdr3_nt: TGTGCCAGCACTCAACAGGGGGGTAATGAGCAGTTCTTC

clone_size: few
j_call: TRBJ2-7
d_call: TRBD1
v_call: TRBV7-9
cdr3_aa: CASSLVETGGEQYF
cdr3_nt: TGTGCCAGCAGCTTAGTGGAGACAGGGGGCGAGCAGTACTTC

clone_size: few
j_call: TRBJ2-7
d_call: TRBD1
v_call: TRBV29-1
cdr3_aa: CSVFSSRQGSSYEQYF
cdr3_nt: TGCAGCGTTTTTTCCTCCCGACAGGGGTCGTCATACGAGCAGTACTTC

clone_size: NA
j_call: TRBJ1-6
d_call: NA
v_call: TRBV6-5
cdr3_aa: CASSETAFSPLHF
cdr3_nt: TGTGCCAGCAGCGAAACAGCTTTTTCACCCCTCCACTTT

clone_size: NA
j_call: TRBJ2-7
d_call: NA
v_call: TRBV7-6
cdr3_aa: CASSLGGTQANYHEQYF
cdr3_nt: TGTGCCAGCAGCTTAGGGGGTACACAGGCTAATTACCACGAGCAGTACTTC

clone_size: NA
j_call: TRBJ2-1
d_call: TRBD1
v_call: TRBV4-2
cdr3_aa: CASSPTGTGDHRFF
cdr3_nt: TGTGCCAGCAGCCCAACCGGGACAGGGGACCACCGGTTCTTC

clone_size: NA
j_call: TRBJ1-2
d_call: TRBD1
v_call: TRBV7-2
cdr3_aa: CASSSPGQVDGYTF
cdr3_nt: TGTGCCAGCAGCTCCCCGGGACAGGTCGATGGCTACACCTTC

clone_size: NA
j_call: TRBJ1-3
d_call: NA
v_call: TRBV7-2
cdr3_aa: CASRLTGIGNTIYF
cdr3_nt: TGTGCCAGCAGATTGACAGGAATTGGAAACACCATATATTTT

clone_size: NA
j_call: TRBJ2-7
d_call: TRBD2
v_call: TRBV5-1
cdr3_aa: CASSLAVAGYEQYF
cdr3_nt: TGCGCCAGCAGCTTGGCTGTAGCGGGCTACGAGCAGTACTTC